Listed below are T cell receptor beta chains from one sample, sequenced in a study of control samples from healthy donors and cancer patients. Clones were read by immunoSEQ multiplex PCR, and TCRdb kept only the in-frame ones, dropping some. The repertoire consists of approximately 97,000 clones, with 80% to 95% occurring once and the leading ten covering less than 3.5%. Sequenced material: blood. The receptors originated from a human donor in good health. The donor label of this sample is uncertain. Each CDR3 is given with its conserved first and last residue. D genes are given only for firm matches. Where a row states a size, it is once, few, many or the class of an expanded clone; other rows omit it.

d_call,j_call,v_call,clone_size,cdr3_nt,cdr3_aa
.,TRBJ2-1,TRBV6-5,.,TGTGCCAGCACCACGCACAGAGTCAATGAGCAGTTCTTC,CASTTHRVNEQFF
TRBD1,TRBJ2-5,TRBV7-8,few,TGTGCCAGCAGCTTAACCGGTCAGGGGGCGTACGAGACCCAGTACTTC,CASSLTGQGAYETQYF
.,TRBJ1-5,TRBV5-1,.,TGCGCCAGCAGCTTCAGCGGGGGGCCCCAGCATTTT,CASSFSGGPQHF
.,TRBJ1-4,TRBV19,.,TGTGCCAGTAGTACTAGGGGCTCAACTAATGAAAAACTGTTTTTT,CASSTRGSTNEKLFF
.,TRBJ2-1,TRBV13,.,TGTGCCAGCAGCCAGGGTAACTCGGACAATGAGCAGTTCTTC,CASSQGNSDNEQFF
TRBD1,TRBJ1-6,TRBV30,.,TGTGCCTGGAGTGTAAGGGGGCTCGGAAATTCACCCCTCCACTTT,CAWSVRGLGNSPLHF
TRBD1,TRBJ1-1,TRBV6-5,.,TGTGCCAGCAGTTACTCGACAGGGGAGGGAACTGAAGCTTTCTTT,CASSYSTGEGTEAFF
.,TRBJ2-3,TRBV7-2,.,TGTGCCAGCAGCTTTTCACGGACAGATACGCAGTATTTT,CASSFSRTDTQYF
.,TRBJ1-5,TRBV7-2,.,TGTGCCAGCAGCTTATACCGGGCAGACCATCAGCCCCAGCATTTT,CASSLYRADHQPQHF
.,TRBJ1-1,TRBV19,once,TGTGCCAGTAGTATCGGCAGGGTGAACACTGAAGCTTTCTTT,CASSIGRVNTEAFF
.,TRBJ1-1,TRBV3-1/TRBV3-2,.,TGTGCCAGCAGCCAAGATAGAAGGATGGGTGGTGAAGCTTTCTTT,CASSQDRRMGGEAFF
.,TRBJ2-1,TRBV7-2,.,TGTGCCAGCAGCCCCCCAGTCAATGAGCAGTTCTTC,CASSPPVNEQFF
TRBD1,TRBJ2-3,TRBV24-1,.,TGTGCCACCAGTGATGGGACAGGGGAGGCGGCAGATACGCAGTATTTT,CATSDGTGEAADTQYF
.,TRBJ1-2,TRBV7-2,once,TGTGCCAGCAGTTTAATGGGCAGGGGACGAGGATATGGCTACACCTTC,CASSLMGRGRGYGYTF
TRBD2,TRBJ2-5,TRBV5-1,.,TGCGCCAGCAGCGCGACTAGCGCGGAGGGGACCCAGTACTTC,CASSATSAEGTQYF
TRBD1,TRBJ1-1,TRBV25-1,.,TGTGCCAGCAAGGGACAGCCGAACACTGAAGCTTTCTTT,CASKGQPNTEAFF
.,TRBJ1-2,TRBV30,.,TGTGCCTGGACCGGTTATGTCTATGGCTACACCTTC,CAWTGYVYGYTF
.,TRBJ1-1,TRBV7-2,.,TGTGCCAGCAGCTACCCAGGGGCGCCCATGAACACTGAAGCTTTCTTT,CASSYPGAPMNTEAFF
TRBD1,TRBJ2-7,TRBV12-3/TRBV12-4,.,TGTGCCAGCGGGGGACAGGGGTTCTACGAGCAGTACTTC,CASGGQGFYEQYF
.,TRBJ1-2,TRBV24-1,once,TGTGCCACCAGTGATCCAGGGGTTATCGGCTACACCTTC,CATSDPGVIGYTF
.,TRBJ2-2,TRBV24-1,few,TGTGCCACCAGTCCCCGACAGAACACCGGGGAGCTGTTTTTT,CATSPRQNTGELFF
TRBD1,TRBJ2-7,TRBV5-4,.,TGTGCCAGCAGCCCGTGGGGGACAGGGTCCTCCTACGAGCAGTACTTC,CASSPWGTGSSYEQYF
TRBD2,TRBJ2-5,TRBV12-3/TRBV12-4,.,TGTGCCAGCAGTACTAGCGGGGGAGAGACCCAGTACTTC,CASSTSGGETQYF
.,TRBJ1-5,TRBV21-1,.,TGTGCCAGCAGCAAAGGTCGAGGTCAGCCCCAGCATTTT,CASSKGRGQPQHF
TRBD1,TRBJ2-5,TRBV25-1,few,TGTGCCAGCAGTGGGACAGGGTCTCTAGGCCAAGAGACCCAGTACTTC,CASSGTGSLGQETQYF
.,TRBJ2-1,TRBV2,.,TGTGCCAGCACTTTGGACCGCCGCTCCTACAATGAGCAGTTCTTC,CASTLDRRSYNEQFF
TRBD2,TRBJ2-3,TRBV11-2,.,TGTGCCAGCAGCCGTCGCGGGGGGAACACAGATACGCAGTATTTT,CASSRRGGNTDTQYF
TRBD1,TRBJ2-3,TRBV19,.,TGTGCCAGTAGGAAACGGACAGGGTTCGGAGATACGCAGTATTTT,CASRKRTGFGDTQYF
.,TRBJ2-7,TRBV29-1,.,TGCAGCGTTGCGAGCAGGGGTAGCTCCTACGAGCAGTACTTC,CSVASRGSSYEQYF
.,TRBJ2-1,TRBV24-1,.,TGTGCCACCAGTGATCCAAGGACGCCGACGAATGAGCAGTTCTTC,CATSDPRTPTNEQFF
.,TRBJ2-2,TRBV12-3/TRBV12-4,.,TGTGCCAGCAGTTTATACGCCGGGGAGCTGTTTTTT,CASSLYAGELFF
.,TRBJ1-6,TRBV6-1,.,TGTGCCAGCAGTGAACCCGGGACGGATAGTTCACCCCTCCACTTT,CASSEPGTDSSPLHF
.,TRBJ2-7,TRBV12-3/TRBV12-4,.,TGTGCCAGCGCCCGCAGTGACAGTTACGAGCAGTACTTC,CASARSDSYEQYF
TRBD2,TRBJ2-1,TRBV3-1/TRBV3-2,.,TGTGCCAGCAGCCAGATCCGGGGGGGCGGTGAGCAGTTCTTC,CASSQIRGGGEQFF
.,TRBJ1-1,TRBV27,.,TGTGCCAGCAGCACGATCGGGGGGGCTAACACTGAAGCTTTCTTT,CASSTIGGANTEAFF
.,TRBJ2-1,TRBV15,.,TGTGCCACCAGCAGAGAACTGGGAAGAAGCTACAATGAGCAGTTCTTC,CATSRELGRSYNEQFF
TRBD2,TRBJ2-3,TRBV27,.,TGTGCCAGCAGTTTAATTGCGGGAGACACAGATACGCAGTATTTT,CASSLIAGDTDTQYF
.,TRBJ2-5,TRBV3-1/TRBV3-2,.,TGTGCCAGCAGCCTCCGGGACAAGTACCAAGAGACCCAGTACTTC,CASSLRDKYQETQYF
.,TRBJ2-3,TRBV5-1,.,TGCGCCAGCAGGGTCACAGATACGCAGTATTTT,CASRVTDTQYF
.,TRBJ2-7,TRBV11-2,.,TGTGCCAGCAGCTTAGATCCCGGGACACTCCGCGAGCAGTACTTC,CASSLDPGTLREQYF
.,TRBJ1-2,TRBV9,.,TGTGCCAGCAGCGCCCAGTTAACTCCAATCCTGGGGGGCTACACCTTC,CASSAQLTPILGGYTF
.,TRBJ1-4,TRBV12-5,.,TGTGCTAGTGGTTTGACCGTGGTAGGCAAACTGTTTTTT,CASGLTVVGKLFF
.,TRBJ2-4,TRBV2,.,TGTGCCAGCAGAACCCCCGTGGCGTATTCTCAGGCCAAAAACATTCAGTACTTC,CASRTPVAYSQAKNIQYF
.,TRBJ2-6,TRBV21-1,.,.,CASSNKGGSWGSGANVLTF
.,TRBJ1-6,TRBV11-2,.,TGTGCCAGCAGCTTGGGCAGCTCCTATAATTCACCCCTCCACTTT,CASSLGSSYNSPLHF
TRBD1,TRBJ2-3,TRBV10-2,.,TGCGCCAGCAGTGAGACAGGGGGCCCAGATACGCAGTATTTT,CASSETGGPDTQYF
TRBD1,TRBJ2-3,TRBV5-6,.,TGTGCCAGCAGCTTAAGGACAGGTTACACAGATACGCAGTATTTT,CASSLRTGYTDTQYF
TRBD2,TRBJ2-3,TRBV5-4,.,TGTGCCAGCAGCCTAGCGGGGGGTAGCACAGATACGCAGTATTTT,CASSLAGGSTDTQYF
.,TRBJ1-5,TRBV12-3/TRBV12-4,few,TGTGCCAGCACACAATCCAATCAGCCCCAGCATTTT,CASTQSNQPQHF
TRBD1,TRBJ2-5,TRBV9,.,TGTGCCAGCAGCAGGCGACAGGGGCTCGGGGAGACCCAGTACTTC,CASSRRQGLGETQYF
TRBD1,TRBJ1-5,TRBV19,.,TGTGCCAGTAGTCCCGACCGGACAGGGAATAGCAATCAGCCCCAGCATTTT,CASSPDRTGNSNQPQHF
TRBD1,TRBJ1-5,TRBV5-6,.,TGTGCCAGCAGCTCACTCAGGGGGGGGGCCGGCAATCAGCCCCAGCATTTT,CASSSLRGGAGNQPQHF
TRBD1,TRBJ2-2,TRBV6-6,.,TGTGCCAGCAACGCACAGGGGACCGGGGAGCTGTTTTTT,CASNAQGTGELFF
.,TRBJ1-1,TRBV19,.,TGTGCCAGTATATTATCCGGGAACACTGAAGCTTTCTTT,CASILSGNTEAFF